The clone carrying this T cell receptor (beta chain) was seen ten or more times. Per germline, CDR1 SGHDT and CDR2 YYEEEE. This CDR3 has 14 residues. V was cut by 3 bases and J by 5 bases, with 14 bases left in between. The sample originates from a study of early T cells in non-severe SARS-CoV-2 infection. TCRdb processed the 5' RACE reads anew with MiXCR; each CDR3 protein has one entry. The repertoire holds tens of thousands of distinct CDR3 sequences, with approximately 9.9% as singletons. The chain uses TRBV5-6 and TRBJ1-1, with D perhaps matching TRBD1 (6 bases). The sample was whole blood. The receptor was isolated from an adult who was a healthcare worker with PCR-confirmed SARS-CoV-2 infection or an uninfected control (not recorded which). The CDR3 protein is CASSWRGGETEAFF. CDR3 nucleotides: TGTGCCAGCAGCTGGAGAGGGGGGGAAACTGAAGCTTTCTTT. Supplemented by reference TRBV5-6 and TRBJ1-1, the full variable domain reads DAGVTQSPTHLIKTRGQQVTLRCSPKSGHDTVSWYQQALGQGPQFIFQYYEEEERQRGNFPDRFSGHQFPNYSSELNVNALLLGDSALYLCASSWRGGETEAFFGQGTRLTVV.